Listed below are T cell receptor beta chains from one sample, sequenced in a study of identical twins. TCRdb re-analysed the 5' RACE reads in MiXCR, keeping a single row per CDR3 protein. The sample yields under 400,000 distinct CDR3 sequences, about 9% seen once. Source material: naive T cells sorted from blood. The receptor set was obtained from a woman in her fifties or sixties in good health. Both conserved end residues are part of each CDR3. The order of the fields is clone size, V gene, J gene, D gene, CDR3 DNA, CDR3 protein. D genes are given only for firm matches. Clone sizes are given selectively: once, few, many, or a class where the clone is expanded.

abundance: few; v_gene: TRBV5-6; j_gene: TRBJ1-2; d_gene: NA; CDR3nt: TGTGCCAGCAGCTTGTACCATACCTTCGATGGCTACACCTTC; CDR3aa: CASSLYHTFDGYTF
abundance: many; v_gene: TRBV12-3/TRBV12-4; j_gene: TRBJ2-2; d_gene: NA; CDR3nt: TGTGCCAGCAGTTTTCTACGACCGACAATGGGGACCGGGGAGCTGTTTTTT; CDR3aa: CASSFLRPTMGTGELFF
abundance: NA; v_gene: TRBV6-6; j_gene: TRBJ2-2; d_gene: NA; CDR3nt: TGTGCCAGCAGTTACTGGGACACCGGGGAGCTGTTTTTT; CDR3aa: CASSYWDTGELFF
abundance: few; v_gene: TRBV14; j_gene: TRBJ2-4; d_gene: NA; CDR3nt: TGTGCCAGCAGCCAAGATTCGACGGAAAACATTCAGTACTTC; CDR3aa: CASSQDSTENIQYF
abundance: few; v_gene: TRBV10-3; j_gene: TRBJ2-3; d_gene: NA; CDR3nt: TGTGCCATCAGTTCGGGTCGTAGCACAGATACGCAGTATTTT; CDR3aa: CAISSGRSTDTQYF
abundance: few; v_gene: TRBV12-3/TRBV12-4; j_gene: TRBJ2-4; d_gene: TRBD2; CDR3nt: TGTGCCAGCAGCCACCCGCAACTAGCGGACTTAGCCAAAAACATTCAGTACTTC; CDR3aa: CASSHPQLADLAKNIQYF
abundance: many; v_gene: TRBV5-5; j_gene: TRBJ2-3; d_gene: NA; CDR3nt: TGTGCCAGCAGCTTGGACCGTACGCAGTATTTT; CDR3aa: CASSLDRTQYF
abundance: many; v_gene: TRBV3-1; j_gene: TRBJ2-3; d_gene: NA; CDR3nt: TGTGCCAGCAGCTTAAGGGACCGACATACGCAGTATTTT; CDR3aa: CASSLRDRHTQYF
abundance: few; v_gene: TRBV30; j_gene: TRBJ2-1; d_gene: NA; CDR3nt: TGTGCCTGTAGTTACAATGAGCAGTTCTTC; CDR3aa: CACSYNEQFF
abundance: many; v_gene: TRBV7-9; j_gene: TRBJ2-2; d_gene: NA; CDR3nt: TGTGCCAGCAGCGCCATCTCTAGGCGCGCCGGGGAGCTGTTTTTT; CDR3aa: CASSAISRRAGELFF
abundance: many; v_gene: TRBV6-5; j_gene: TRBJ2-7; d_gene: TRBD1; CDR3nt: TGTGCCAGCAGCAGACCGGGACAGGCCTACGAGCAGTACTTC; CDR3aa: CASSRPGQAYEQYF
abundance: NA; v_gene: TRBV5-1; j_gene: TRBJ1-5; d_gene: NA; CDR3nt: TGCGCCAGCAGCTTAACAGGGTACGAGCAGCCCCAGCATTTT; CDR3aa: CASSLTGYEQPQHF
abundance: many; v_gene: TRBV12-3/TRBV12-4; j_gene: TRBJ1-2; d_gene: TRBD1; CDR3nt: TGTGCCAGCAGTTTGCAGGGGGCCATCTATGGCTACACCTTC; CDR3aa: CASSLQGAIYGYTF
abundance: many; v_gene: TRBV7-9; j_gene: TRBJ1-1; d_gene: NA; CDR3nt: TGTGCCAGCAGCTTAGAGGCGCTGGGCACGGGACATGAAGCTTTCTTT; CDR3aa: CASSLEALGTGHEAFF
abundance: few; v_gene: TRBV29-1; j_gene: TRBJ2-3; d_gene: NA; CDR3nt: TGCAGCGCCACGGGCCGACGCACAGATACGCAGTATTTT; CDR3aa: CSATGRRTDTQYF
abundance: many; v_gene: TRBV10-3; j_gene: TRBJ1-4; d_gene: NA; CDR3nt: TGTGCCATCAGTGAGCATTACCCGAAGGGACTGTTTTTT; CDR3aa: CAISEHYPKGLFF
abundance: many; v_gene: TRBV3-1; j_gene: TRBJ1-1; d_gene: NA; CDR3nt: TGTGCCAGCAGCCACTCGGGCCAGGGGAACACTGAAGCTTTCTTT; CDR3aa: CASSHSGQGNTEAFF
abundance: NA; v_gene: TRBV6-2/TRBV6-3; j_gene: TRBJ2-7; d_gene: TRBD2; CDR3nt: TGTGCCAGCCGCTTGGGAGGGACGACCTACGAGCAGTACTTC; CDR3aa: CASRLGGTTYEQYF
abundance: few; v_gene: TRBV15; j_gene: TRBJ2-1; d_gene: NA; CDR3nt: TGTGCCACCACCGACTCCTACAATGAGCAGTTCTTC; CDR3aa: CATTDSYNEQFF
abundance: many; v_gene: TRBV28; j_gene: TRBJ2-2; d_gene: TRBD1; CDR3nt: TGTGCCAGCGGGACAGCCATCCCAGGGGAGCTGTTTTTT; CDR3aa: CASGTAIPGELFF
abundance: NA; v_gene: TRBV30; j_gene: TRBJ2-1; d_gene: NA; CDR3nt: TGTGCCTGGGACAAATACAATGAGCAGTTCTTC; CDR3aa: CAWDKYNEQFF
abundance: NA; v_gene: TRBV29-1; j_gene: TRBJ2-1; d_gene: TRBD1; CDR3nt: TGCAGCGTTGAAGAAAATTCCAGGGGGCTGGATGAGCAGTTCTTC; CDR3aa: CSVEENSRGLDEQFF
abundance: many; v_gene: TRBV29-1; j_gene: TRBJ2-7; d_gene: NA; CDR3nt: TGCAGCGTTGAAGCAGCGGACGGACCTCCCTACGAGCAGTACTTC; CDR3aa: CSVEAADGPPYEQYF
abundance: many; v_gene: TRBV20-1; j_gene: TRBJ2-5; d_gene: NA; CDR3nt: TGCAGTGCTGGGATTCTGGAGACCCAGTACTTC; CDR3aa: CSAGILETQYF
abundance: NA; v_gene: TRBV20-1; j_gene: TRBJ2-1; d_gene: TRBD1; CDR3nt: TGCAGTGCTATAGACAGGGGTCTCCCCGGAGATGAGCAGTTCTTC; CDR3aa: CSAIDRGLPGDEQFF
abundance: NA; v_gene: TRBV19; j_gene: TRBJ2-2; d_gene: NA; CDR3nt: TGTGCCAGTAGTCCTGGACTCGTCCACACTAACACCGGGGAGCTGTTTTTT; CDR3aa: CASSPGLVHTNTGELFF
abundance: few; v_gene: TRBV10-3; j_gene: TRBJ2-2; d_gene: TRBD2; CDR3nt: TGTGCCATCAAAGCGGGGGCGAACACCGGGGAGCTGTTTTTT; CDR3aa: CAIKAGANTGELFF
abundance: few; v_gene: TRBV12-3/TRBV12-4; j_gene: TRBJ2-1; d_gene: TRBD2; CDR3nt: TGTGCCAGCAGTTTGGGCGGGAGGGGCTACAATGAGCAGTTCTTC; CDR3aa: CASSLGGRGYNEQFF
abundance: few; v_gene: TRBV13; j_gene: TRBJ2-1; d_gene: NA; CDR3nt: TGTGCCAGCACCAATCCCAATAACAATGAGCAGTTCTTC; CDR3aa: CASTNPNNNEQFF
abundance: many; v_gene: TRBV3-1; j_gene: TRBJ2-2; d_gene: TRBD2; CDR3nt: TGTGCCAGCAGCCAATTCGGGACGGGAGGGCAAGGGGACACCGGGGAGCTGTTTTTT; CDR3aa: CASSQFGTGGQGDTGELFF
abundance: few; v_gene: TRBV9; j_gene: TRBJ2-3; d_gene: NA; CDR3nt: TGTGCCAGCAGCGTAGACCACACAGATACGCAGTATTTT; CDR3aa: CASSVDHTDTQYF
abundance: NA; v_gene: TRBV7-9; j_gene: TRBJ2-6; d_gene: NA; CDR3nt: TGTGCCAGCAGCTTATTGGGTACCAACGTCCTGACTTTC; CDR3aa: CASSLLGTNVLTF
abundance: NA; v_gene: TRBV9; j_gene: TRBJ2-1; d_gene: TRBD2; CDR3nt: TGTGCCAGCAGCGTAGTAGGCGGGAGCGGTGAGCAGTTCTTC; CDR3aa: CASSVVGGSGEQFF
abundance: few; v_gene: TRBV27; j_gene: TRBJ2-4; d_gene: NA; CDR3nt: TGTGCCAGCGCCCAGACCCGACAACTAGCCAAAAACATTCAGTACTTC; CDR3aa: CASAQTRQLAKNIQYF
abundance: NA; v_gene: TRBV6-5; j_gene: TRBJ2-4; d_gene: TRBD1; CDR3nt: TGTGCCAGCAGTCTCACCAACAGGGGCCTTCAGTACTTC; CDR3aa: CASSLTNRGLQYF
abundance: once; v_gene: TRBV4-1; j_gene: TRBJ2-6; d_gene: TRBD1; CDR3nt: TGCGCCAGCAGCCAAGAGAGGGGACAGGGGGCCATTGGGGCCAACGTCCTGACTTTC; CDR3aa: CASSQERGQGAIGANVLTF
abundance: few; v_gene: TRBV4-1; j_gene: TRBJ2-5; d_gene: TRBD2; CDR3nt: TGCGCCAGCAGCCAAGTGAGGGTGGGGGGGGAGACCCAGTACTTC; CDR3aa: CASSQVRVGGETQYF
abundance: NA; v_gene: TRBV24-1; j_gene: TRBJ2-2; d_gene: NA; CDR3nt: TGTGCCTCCAGGGAGTCCCGGGACACCGGGGAGCTGTTTTTT; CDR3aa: CASRESRDTGELFF
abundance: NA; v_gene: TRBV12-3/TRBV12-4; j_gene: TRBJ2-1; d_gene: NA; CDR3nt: TGTGCCAGCAGCCCTATTGGGGGACTCCCCAATGAGCAGTTCTTC; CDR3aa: CASSPIGGLPNEQFF
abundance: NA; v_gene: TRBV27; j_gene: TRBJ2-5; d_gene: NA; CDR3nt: TGTGCCAGCAGTTTCCAGGGGGGTAGGCAAGAGACCCAGTACTTC; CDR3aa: CASSFQGGRQETQYF
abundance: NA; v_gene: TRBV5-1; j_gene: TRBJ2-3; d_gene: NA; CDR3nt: TGCGCCAGCAGCTTGGCGCAGGACCTCGATACGCAGTATTTT; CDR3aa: CASSLAQDLDTQYF
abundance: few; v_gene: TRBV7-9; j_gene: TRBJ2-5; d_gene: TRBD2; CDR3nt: TGTGCCAGCAGCTTAGGCCGGACTAGCGGGAGGAGGTACCAAGAGACCCAGTACTTC; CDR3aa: CASSLGRTSGRRYQETQYF
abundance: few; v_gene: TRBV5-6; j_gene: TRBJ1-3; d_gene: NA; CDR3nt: TGTGCCAGCAGCCTATTTAACACAGTCGTCTCTGGAAACACCATATATTTT; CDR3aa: CASSLFNTVVSGNTIYF
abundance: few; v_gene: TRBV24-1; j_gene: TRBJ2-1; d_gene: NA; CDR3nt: TGTGCCACCAGTGTTGGGAACTACAATGAGCAGTTCTTC; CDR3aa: CATSVGNYNEQFF
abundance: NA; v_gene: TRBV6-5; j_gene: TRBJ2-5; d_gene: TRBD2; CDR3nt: TGTGCCAGCAGTCAGCCCCGCCTAGCGGGAGAGACCCAGTACTTC; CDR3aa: CASSQPRLAGETQYF
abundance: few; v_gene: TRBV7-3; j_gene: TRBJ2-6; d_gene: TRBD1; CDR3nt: TGTGCCAGCAGCCTGGACCGAGACAGGGCCTCTGGGGCCAACGTCCTGACTTTC; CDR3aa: CASSLDRDRASGANVLTF
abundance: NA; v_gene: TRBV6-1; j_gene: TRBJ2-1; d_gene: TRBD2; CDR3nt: TGTGCCAGCAGCCCCGGACTAGCGGGAACCTCTGAGGCTGAGCAGTTCTTC; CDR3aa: CASSPGLAGTSEAEQFF
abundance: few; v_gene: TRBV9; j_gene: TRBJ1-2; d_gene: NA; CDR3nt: TGTGCCAGTTCAGTCTACACCTTC; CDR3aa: CASSVYTF
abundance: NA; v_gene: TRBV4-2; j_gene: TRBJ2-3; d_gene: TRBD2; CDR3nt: TGTGCCAGCAGCCATCCCATCGCCCGCGGGGGGGTAGGAGATACGCAGTATTTT; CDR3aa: CASSHPIARGGVGDTQYF
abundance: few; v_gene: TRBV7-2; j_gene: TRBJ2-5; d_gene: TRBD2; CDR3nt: TGTGCCAGCAGCGGCGCGACTAGCGGGAGATCGGAGACCCAGTACTTC; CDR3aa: CASSGATSGRSETQYF
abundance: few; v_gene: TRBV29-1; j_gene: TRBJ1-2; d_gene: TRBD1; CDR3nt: TGCAGCGTCCTGACAGGGGGCGCCGATGGCTACACCTTC; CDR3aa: CSVLTGGADGYTF
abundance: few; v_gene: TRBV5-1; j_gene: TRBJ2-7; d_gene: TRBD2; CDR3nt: TGCGCCAGCAGCTTGCGGAGCGGGAGTAGGTACGAGCAGTACTTC; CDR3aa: CASSLRSGSRYEQYF